One sample yielded the 17 T cell receptor beta chains listed below, sequenced in a study of blood T cells in healthy people across ages (dated by TCRdb to between 2015 and 2016). Libraries were built with 5' RACE. The sequencing machine was an Illumina HiSeq 2500. A second roughly 7 to 11 cycle PCR used a sample-barcoded 5' primer and a J-beta primer mix. Clones were called with MiXCR by TCRdb after fastp trimmed the public reads at Q25, and only in-frame beta chains were retained. For every CDR3 protein sequence, its rows merge into one entry that carries the most common genes and DNA. The sample table lists 920,000 or so distinct CDR3 sequences, less than 50% of them with a count of one. 18% of the sample is held by the ten biggest clonotypes. The sample taken for sequencing was blood. These receptors all come from a woman aged 55-75 years in good health.

A single count supports this clonotype. The chain has TRBV21-1 and TRBJ1-6; the DNA was not used to check the table's D call, TRBD1. TRBV21-1 has pseudogene status. The CDR3 extends over 15 amino acids. The CDR3, as DNA: TGTGCCAGCGGGGGGAGGGGGCGAGGAGGATCACCCCTCCACTTT. It encodes CASGGRGRGGSPLHF.

The CDR3 loop reads CATREGEQYF. CDR3 coding DNA: TGTGCCACCCGGGAAGGGGAGCAGTACTTC. The chain recombines TRBV6-1 with TRBJ2-5; possibly TRBD1 or TRBD2 for D (5 bases each). The CDR3 has 10 amino acids. Germline V gene lookup returns CDR1 MNHNS and CDR2 SASEGT. V gave up 10 bases and J gave up 11 bases, with 14 bases separating them.

This clonotype was detected only a few times. The genes are TRBV7-9 and TRBJ2-5; 9 nucleotides match TRBD1. Matching the DNA end better, TRBJ2-7 makes the J call doubtful. The germline V gene encodes CDR1 SEHNR and CDR2 FQNEAQ (reference sequence). CDR3 size: 15 residues. DNA for the CDR3: TGTGCCAGCAGCTTTTCAGGACAGGGGTCTTACGAGCAGTACTTC. Translated, it gives CASSFSGQGSYEQYF.

CDR3 DNA sequence: TGCAGTGCTAGAGTTAACAGGGAGGGAGAGACCCAGTACTTC. Translating it yields CSARVNREGETQYF. V gene TRBV20-1 combines with J gene TRBJ2-5; D might be TRBD2 (7 bases). Germline V gene sequence: CDR1 DFQATT, CDR2 SNEGSKA (reference sequence). The length of the CDR3 is 14 residues. Deletions cut 1 base from V and 4 bases from J, with 13 bases between.

A word on this clonotype: This may come from a read error, since a much larger clone is one base off. V usage is TRBV29-1 and J usage is TRBJ2-7; the D call may be TRBD1 or TRBD2 (5 bases each). Trimming removed 3 bases at V and 7 bases at J, with 19 bases between. Per the germline V gene, CDR1 is SQVTM and CDR2 is ANQGSEA. The CDR3 spans 14 residues. CDR3 loop: CSVESQGRYNEQYF. DNA for the CDR3: TGCAGCGTTGAGTCGCAGGGACGGTACAATGAGCAGTACTTC.

The chain couples TRBV29-1 to TRBJ2-5, with D possibly being TRBD1 (5 bases). V was clipped by 5 bases and J by 1 base, with 11 bases between them. The CDR3 length is 13 residues. Germline CDR1 SQVTM, CDR2 ANQGSEA. The CDR3 nucleotides are TGCAGCGTTTTGGAGACAGCCCAAGAGACCCAGTACTTC. It encodes CSVLETAQETQYF. The variable domain in full, completed from reference TRBV29-1 and TRBJ2-5, reads SAVISQKPSRDICQRGTSLTIQCQVDSQVTMMFWYRQQPGQSLTLIATANQGSEATYESGFVIDKFPISRPNLTFSTLTVSNMSPEDSSIYLCSVLETAQETQYFGPGTRLLVL.

The rearrangement links TRBV2 to TRBJ2-5, with D maybe TRBD2 (6 bases). The CDR3 runs 13 residues. V was cut by 7 bases and J by 4 bases, with 13 bases left in between. Germline-derived CDR1 and CDR2 are SNHLY and FYNNEI. CDR3 loop: CASTNGGRETQYF. DNA for the CDR3: TGTGCCAGCACCAACGGGGGACGAGAGACCCAGTACTTC.

A word on this clonotype: Its ends do not fully match the called genes, so a read error is possible. The gene calls are TRBV10-1 and TRBJ2-5, with D maybe TRBD2 (5 bases). The germline CDR1 and CDR2 sequences are WNHNN and SYGVQD (reference sequence). CDR3 length equals 13 residues. The CDR3 DNA is TGCACCAGCAGTGAGTCAGGACTCCCGCATCAGTACTTC. This encodes CTSSESGLPHQYF.

V is TRBV5-1 and J is TRBJ2-5; TRBD1 matches at 11 bases. Germline lookup yields CDR1 SGHRS and CDR2 YFSETQ. The CDR3 totals 18 residues. The ends lost 0 bases at V and 11 bases at J; junction bases unmatched: 18. CDR3 DNA: TGCGCCAGCAGCTTGGGGACAGGGGGCCGATTAATTACAAATGAGCAGTACTTC. Its protein product is CASSLGTGGRLITNEQYF. The full variable domain, rest sourced from reference TRBV5-1 and TRBJ2-5, is KAGVTQTPRYLIKTRGQQVTLSCSPISGHRSVSWYQQTPGQGLQFLFEYFSETQRNKGNFPGRFSGRQFSNSRSEMNVSTLELGDSALYLCASSLGTGGRLITNEQYFGPGTRLLVL.

A word on this clonotype: One junction end disagrees with the germline gene, perhaps due to a read error. This chain joins TRBV6-5 and TRBJ2-6, with a tentative D call TRBD2 (6 bases). The CDR3 has 12 amino acids. Germline V CDR1 and CDR2: MNHEY, SVGAGI. The CDR3 coding sequence is TGTGCCGGCAGCCGGGGAGGCAACGTCCTGACTTTC. Amino acid sequence: CAGSRGGNVLTF.

V and J are TRBV3-1 and TRBJ2-4; 10 bases match TRBD2. The CDR3 totals 16 residues. Germline CDR1 is LGHDT and CDR2 is YNNKEL (reference sequence). Losses at the gene ends were 4 bases for V and 13 bases for J; bases not matched to a gene: 16. The CDR3 DNA sequence: TGTGCCAGCAGCCCATCCTTCGAAGCGGGAGGGGACGGGCAGTACTTC. As protein: CASSPSFEAGGDGQYF.

The J gene is TRBJ1-4, the V gene TRBV5-1; D possibly corresponds to TRBD1 (6 bases). V lost 2 bases and J lost 8, with 16 bases in between. Germline lookup yields CDR1 SGHRS and CDR2 YFSETQ. This CDR3 has 15 residues. The CDR3 spells CASSFNRDLGEKLFF. Here the CDR3 DNA reads TGCGCCAGCAGCTTTAACAGGGACCTGGGCGAAAAACTGTTTTTT.

This clonotype was observed a handful of times. CDR3 protein: CATSRGAYEQYF. DNA for the CDR3: TGTGCCACCAGCAGAGGGGCCTACGAGCAGTACTTC. The genes are TRBV15 and TRBJ2-7, with D hard to call. This CDR3 has 12 amino acids. V shed 1 base and J shed 2 bases, with 3 bases lying between them. Germline V gives CDR1 LNHNV, CDR2 YYDKDF (reference sequence).

This clonotype has more than one count but fewer than ten. The chain has TRBV7-8 and TRBJ2-7; possible D gene TRBD2, 5 bases. The germline V gene has CDR1 SGHVS and CDR2 FQNEAQ. The CDR3 runs 14 residues. V shed 1 base and J shed 2 bases, with 9 bases lying between them. The CDR3 sequence: CASSLDGIPYEQYF. The CDR3 DNA reads as TGTGCCAGCAGCTTAGACGGGATTCCCTACGAGCAGTACTTC.

The J gene is TRBJ2-1, the V gene TRBV5-6, with 13 bases that match TRBD2. CDR3 length equals 17 residues. Germline CDR1 SGHDT, CDR2 YYEEEE. Trimming took 2 bases from V and 2 from J; bases not matched to a gene: 4. The CDR3 here is CASSFRGLAGPYNEQFF. DNA for the CDR3: TGTGCCAGCAGCTTCCGGGGACTAGCGGGGCCCTACAATGAGCAGTTCTTC.

This clonotype has more than one count but fewer than ten. The chain combines TRBV6-5 with TRBJ2-1; TRBD1 might be the D (5 bases). The V and J ends lost 6 bases and 10 bases respectively, with 13 bases between them. CDR3 length: 12 residues. Germline values: CDR1 MNHEY, CDR2 SVGAGI. CDR3 sequence: CASSSDSSEQFF. CDR3 nucleotides: TGTGCCAGCAGCTCCGACAGCAGCGAGCAGTTCTTC.

The rearrangement uses TRBV27 and TRBJ1-6; D possibly corresponds to TRBD1 (5 bases). The CDR3 contains 15 residues. V was shortened by 5 bases and J by 6 bases, with 14 bases between the two germline ends. The germline CDR1 and CDR2 sequences are MNHEY and SMNVEV (reference sequence). The CDR3 DNA follows: TGTGCCAGCAGTAACAACCAGGGAATTAATTCACCCCTCCACTTT. Amino acids: CASSNNQGINSPLHF.